The 27 T cell receptor beta chains below were found in one sample sequenced in a study of cytomegalovirus exposure and HLA in healthy donors. The PCR contained 60 Vbeta and 13 Jbeta primers. Only in-frame clones appear in the TCRdb table, and some are missing; sequencing was by immunoSEQ multiplex PCR. The table shows fewer than 200,000 clones, with 65% to 75% occurring only once. The sample consisted of PBMCs. These receptors all stem from a girl aged 5 to 17 in good health and CMV-seronegative.

In its sample, this clone was seen a few times. The chain uses TRBV18 and TRBJ2-6, with D uncertain. Germline V lookup: CDR1 KGHSH, CDR2 LQKENI. Trimming shortened V by 1 base and J by 4 bases, and 8 bases separated the two germline ends. The CDR3 sequence is 15 residues long. The CDR3: CASSPRGLGANVLTF. The DNA for the CDR3 is TGTGCCAGCTCACCACGTGGGCTGGGGGCCAACGTCCTGACTTTC.

This clone turned up a few times. This chain joins TRBV19 and TRBJ2-3; D is unclear. The CDR3 runs 12 residues. Germline lookup yields CDR1 LNHDA and CDR2 SQIVND (reference sequence). V lost 5 bases to trimming and J lost 6 bases, with 9 bases between them. The CDR3 DNA sequence: TGTGCCAGTAGTTTATATTCTGATACGCAGTATTTT. Translating it yields CASSLYSDTQYF. The complete variable domain, with remaining parts taken from reference TRBV19 and TRBJ2-3, reads DGGITQSPKYLFRKEGQNVTLSCEQNLNHDAMYWYRQDPGQGLRLIYYSQIVNDFQKGDIAEGYSVSREKKESFPLTVTSAQKNPTAFYLCASSLYSDTQYFGPGTRLTVL.

This clone was counted a few times. V is TRBV2 and J is TRBJ2-5; 12 bases map to TRBD2. Unmatched junction bases numbered 8, after V lost 8 bases and J lost 4 bases. Germline CDR1 and CDR2: SNHLY and FYNNEI. The CDR3 is 15 amino acids. CDR3 region: CASSPPTSGGETQYF. The CDR3 bases are TGTGCCAGCTCCCCCCCGACTAGCGGGGGAGAGACCCAGTACTTC. Looking up the rest from reference TRBV2 and TRBJ2-5 gives the full variable domain: EPEVTQTPSHQVTQMGQEVILRCVPISNHLYFYWYRQILGQKVEFLVSFYNNEISEKSEIFDDQFSVERPDGSNFTLKIRSTKLEDSAMYFCASSPPTSGGETQYFGPGTRLLVL.

This clone was seen more than once but under ten times. The V and J genes are TRBV6-1 and TRBJ1-5; D may be TRBD1 (5 bases). Trimming removed 7 bases from V and 11 bases from J, with 24 bases in between. The CDR3 loop spans 15 amino acids. Per germline, CDR1 MNHNS and CDR2 SASEGT. CDR3 loop: CASTLGVGGTRAQHF. CDR3 bases: TGTGCCAGCACATTAGGGGTGGGGGGGACCCGGGCCCAGCATTTT.

The chain joins TRBV15 to TRBJ1-5; D uncertain. The length of the CDR3 is 18 residues. Trimming stripped 0 bases from V and 11 bases from J, with 26 bases between. Germline-derived CDR1 and CDR2 are LNHNV and YYDKDF (reference sequence). The CDR3 loop is CATSRDRGGTALGRSQHF. The CDR3 DNA sequence: TGTGCCACCAGCAGAGATAGAGGAGGTACTGCCCTAGGGAGGTCCCAGCATTTT. Complete variable domain (other parts from reference TRBV15 and TRBJ1-5): DAMVIQNPRYQVTQFGKPVTLSCSQTLNHNVMYWYQQKSSQAPKLLFHYYDKDFNNEADTPDNFQSRRPNTSFCFLDIRSPGLGDTAMYLCATSRDRGGTALGRSQHFGDGTRLSIL.

The V gene is TRBV2, the J gene TRBJ2-1, with no clear D. Germline assignment: CDR1 SNHLY and CDR2 FYNNEI. V was pared by 3 bases and J by 0 bases, with 9 bases between. CDR3 length equals 15 residues. In nucleotides, the CDR3 is TGTGCCAGCAGTGATGGTGGTAGCTCCTACAATGAGCAGTTCTTC. Its protein product is CASSDGGSSYNEQFF.

V and J are TRBV19 and TRBJ1-5, with 7 bases identical to TRBD1. Germline V gives CDR1 LNHDA, CDR2 SQIVND (reference sequence). Trimming at V came to 3 bases and at J to 2 bases, leaving 10 bases not matched to a gene. The CDR3 is 17 amino acids. The CDR3 is CASSMRSRQGGNQPQHF. The CDR3 DNA follows: TGTGCCAGTAGTATGAGATCACGACAGGGTGGCAATCAGCCCCAGCATTTT.

This clone was recorded once. The chain has TRBV19 and TRBJ1-2; D unresolved. Trimming shortened V by 7 bases and J by 4 bases, and 16 bases separated the two germline ends. The CDR3 sequence is 14 residues long. Germline CDR1 is LNHDA and CDR2 is SQIVND (reference sequence). The CDR3 coding sequence is TGTGCCAGTACCTCGGAGGCTAGGATCTATGGCTACACCTTC. Its translation: CASTSEARIYGYTF.

The chain links TRBV5-1 to TRBJ1-2; a possible D gene is TRBD1 (6 bases). CDR3 length: 14 amino acids. From germline, CDR1 is SGHRS and CDR2 YFSETQ. The V end was cut by 6 bases, the J end by 3 bases, with 15 bases between. CDR3 region: CASTDSTPDYGYTF. CDR3 in DNA: TGCGCCAGCACGGACAGCACACCCGACTATGGCTACACCTTC.

V is TRBV14 and J is TRBJ1-1; maybe TRBD1 (6 bases). With 3 bases removed from V and 1 base from J, the gap between germline ends came to 12 bases. Germline V gene sequence: CDR1 SGHDN, CDR2 FVKESK. The CDR3 covers 15 residues. The CDR3 protein is CASSHLGGANTEAFF. In DNA, the CDR3 is TGTGCCAGCAGCCACCTTGGGGGCGCGAACACTGAAGCTTTCTTT.

This clone was counted a few times. The chain is built from TRBV7-9 and TRBJ1-1; 9 nucleotides agree with TRBD1. The V gene end was trimmed by 5 bases and the J gene end by 4 bases; junction bases not matched to a gene: 5. The length of the CDR3 is 14 residues. CDR1 SEHNR and CDR2 FQNEAQ come from the germline V gene (reference sequence). The CDR3 spells CASSGDRGITEAFF. The CDR3 DNA is TGTGCCAGCAGCGGCGACAGGGGGATCACTGAAGCTTTCTTT.

The CDR3 is CASSTGGTSTDTQYF. The CDR3, as DNA: TGTGCCAGCAGCACCGGGGGGACTTCCACAGATACGCAGTATTTT. This chain joins TRBV28 and TRBJ2-3; 7 positions agree with TRBD2. There are 15 residues in the CDR3. The V and J ends lost 6 bases and 2 bases, in that order; junction bases with no gene match: 8. Looked up from germline, CDR1 is MDHEN and CDR2 is SYDVKM.

The chain has TRBV7-6 and TRBJ1-1, with 8 nucleotides matching TRBD1. From germline, CDR1 is SGHVS and CDR2 FNYEAQ. This CDR3 comprises 14 residues. With 5 bases clipped from V and 5 bases from J, the junction kept 7 bases outside the gene matches. CDR3 DNA sequence: TGTGCCAGCAGCGTTGACAGGGGTGGGACTGAAGCTTTCTTT. Residues: CASSVDRGGTEAFF.

The CDR3 protein is CASSQVSATNEKLFF. CDR3 sequence (DNA): TGTGCCAGCAGCCAAGTCTCAGCAACTAATGAAAAACTGTTTTTT. The J gene is TRBJ1-4, the V gene TRBV4-2; D ambiguous. Germline CDR1 and CDR2: LGHNA and YNFKEQ. V gave up 1 base and J gave up 0 bases, with 6 bases separating them. The CDR3 consists of 15 residues.

This clone turned up a few times. The rearrangement uses TRBV9 and TRBJ1-4; no reliable D call. V was clipped by 0 bases and J by 0 bases, with 6 bases between them. Germline V gives CDR1 SGDLS, CDR2 YYNGEE. This CDR3 is built from 15 residues. CDR3 sequence: CASSVAGATNEKLFF. CDR3 nucleotide sequence: TGTGCCAGCAGCGTAGCCGGGGCAACTAATGAAAAACTGTTTTTT.

The genes are TRBV2 and TRBJ2-3; TRBD2 might be the D (5 bases). Germline loops: CDR1 SNHLY, CDR2 FYNNEI. This CDR3 is 16 amino acids long. Trimming stripped 7 bases from V and 1 base from J, with 18 bases between. In DNA form, the CDR3 reads TGTGCCAGCATTTTCGCGGCCGGTAGCGGCACAGATACGCAGTATTTT. Its protein product is CASIFAAGSGTDTQYF.

The genes are TRBV6-5 and TRBJ2-2, with D unclear. Trimming removed 8 bases at V and 5 bases at J, with 15 bases between. The germline gives CDR1 MNHEY, CDR2 SVGAGI. This CDR3 is built from 14 residues. This chain's CDR3 is CASCADGWTGELFF. In DNA, the CDR3 is TGTGCCAGCTGTGCGGATGGCTGGACCGGGGAGCTGTTTTTT.

The V gene is TRBV10-3, the J gene TRBJ2-3, with 9 bases fitting TRBD2. CDR3 length equals 17 residues. The junction had 9 bases not matched to a gene; V was cut back by 5 bases and J by 0 bases. Germline lookup yields CDR1 ENHRY and CDR2 SYGVKD. CDR3 bases: TGTGCCATCAGTCATAGCGGGGGTCGAGTTAGCACAGATACGCAGTATTTT. Protein: CAISHSGGRVSTDTQYF.

This clone was seen once. This chain joins TRBV25-1 and TRBJ2-3, with TRBD2 matching over 8 bases. From germline, CDR1 is MGHDK and CDR2 SYGVNS. The V gene end was trimmed by 5 bases and the J gene end by 1 base; junction bases not matched to a gene: 2. The CDR3 has 14 residues. CDR3: CASSSGGGTDTQYF. The CDR3 bases are TGTGCCAGCAGTAGCGGGGGAGGCACAGATACGCAGTATTTT.

The V gene is TRBV19, the J gene TRBJ1-5; 10 bases match TRBD1. The CDR3 has 15 residues. The ends lost 4 bases at V and 6 bases at J; junction bases unmatched: 6. The germline V gene has CDR1 LNHDA and CDR2 SQIVND (reference sequence). In nucleotides, the CDR3 is TGTGCCAGTAGTACCCCGACAGGGGGCGTTCAGCCCCAGCATTTT. Translated, it gives CASSTPTGGVQPQHF. Full variable domain (remainder filled in from reference TRBV19 and TRBJ1-5): DGGITQSPKYLFRKEGQNVTLSCEQNLNHDAMYWYRQDPGQGLRLIYYSQIVNDFQKGDIAEGYSVSREKKESFPLTVTSAQKNPTAFYLCASSTPTGGVQPQHFGDGTRLSIL.

This rearrangement joins TRBV5-4 to TRBJ1-1; 9 bases are shared with TRBD1. With 5 bases clipped from V and 10 bases from J, the junction kept 3 bases outside the gene matches. This CDR3 comprises 11 residues. CDR1 is SGHNT and CDR2 is YYREEE in the germline V gene (reference sequence). Written as DNA, the CDR3 is TGTGCCAGCAGTTCGGACAGGGGAGCTTTCTTT. This encodes CASSSDRGAFF.

The rearrangement links TRBV5-6 to TRBJ1-1, with D possibly being TRBD1 (5 bases). Trimming cost V 0 bases and J 2 bases, with 11 bases left between them. The CDR3 contains 15 residues. Germline CDR1 is SGHDT and CDR2 is YYEEEE. The CDR3 loop reads CASSLGRQSNTEAFF. As DNA, the CDR3 is TGTGCCAGCAGCTTGGGACGACAGTCTAACACTGAAGCTTTCTTT.

This clone was picked up a small number of times. This chain links TRBV25-1 with TRBJ1-1; a weak D match, TRBD1 (6 bases). This CDR3 comprises 14 residues. The ends were cut back, 5 bases at V and 1 base at J, with 11 bases in the middle. Germline V gene data show CDR1 as MGHDK and CDR2 as SYGVNS. CDR3 nucleotides: TGTGCCAGCAGTTCACAGGGCTGGAACACTGAAGCTTTCTTT. Protein: CASSSQGWNTEAFF.

In this sample, this clone turned up a few times. The gene calls are TRBV6-4 and TRBJ2-1; 8 bases match TRBD1. V was clipped by 6 bases and J by 8 bases; unmatched bases: 9. Per germline, CDR1 MRHNA and CDR2 SNTAGT. The CDR3 extends over 14 amino acids. CDR3 residues: CASSRQGSLDEQFF. CDR3 in DNA: TGTGCCAGCAGCCGACAGGGGAGTTTGGATGAGCAGTTCTTC.

This chain connects TRBV9 to TRBJ1-1; D is undetermined. The CDR3 sequence is 13 residues long. Trimming removed 6 bases from V and 0 bases from J, with 9 bases in between. Per germline, CDR1 SGDLS and CDR2 YYNGEE. In DNA form, the CDR3 reads TGTGCCAGCACAGAAGATATGAACACTGAAGCTTTCTTT. Translating it yields CASTEDMNTEAFF.

In its sample, this clone was seen once. The chain is built from TRBV25-1 and TRBJ2-3; 7 bases are shared with TRBD2. Looked up from germline, CDR1 is MGHDK and CDR2 is SYGVNS. The ends lost 4 bases at V and 6 bases at J; junction bases unmatched: 7. This CDR3 spans 14 amino acids. The CDR3 coding sequence is TGTGCCAGCAGTGGCCTGAGACTAGCCGATACGCAGTATTTT. It codes for CASSGLRLADTQYF.

This sequence joins TRBV14 and TRBJ2-2, with D possibly TRBD1 on 5 matching bases. Germline CDR1 SGHDN, CDR2 FVKESK. The germline V and J ends were trimmed by 3 bases and 4 bases, with 15 bases remaining between them. The CDR3 has 16 amino acids. The CDR3 here is CASSHVVRASTGELFF. In DNA form, the CDR3 reads TGTGCCAGCAGCCATGTGGTCAGGGCCTCCACCGGGGAGCTGTTTTTT.